The rows below give T cell receptor beta chains drawn from one sample of a study of STAT5B mutations in CD4+ large granular lymphocyte leukemia. Only in-frame clones appear in the TCRdb table, and some are missing; sequencing was by immunoSEQ multiplex PCR. This table holds approximately 24,000 clones, around 81% found once. The sequenced sample consisted of CD4+ T cells from blood buffy coats. These receptors were obtained from a human donor in good health. Each CDR3 is given with its conserved first and last residue. The D gene is left open where the match is weak. Clone size is stated in some rows and not others, as once, few, many or a class when expanded.

d_call,j_call,clone_size,v_call,cdr3_nt,cdr3_aa
.,TRBJ2-1,once,TRBV28,TGTGCCAGCAGTCCCCTTTTGGGGCGGGACCGCCGCACCTACAATGAGCAGTTCTTC,CASSPLLGRDRRTYNEQFF
.,TRBJ1-3,few,TRBV2,TGTGCCATCAGACGGGCGGGGATAAACACCATATATTTT,CAIRRAGINTIYF
TRBD1,TRBJ2-2,.,TRBV5-5,TGTGCCAGCAGCAAAGGACAGGGGGACACCGGGGAGCTGTTTTTT,CASSKGQGDTGELFF
TRBD2,TRBJ2-7,.,TRBV12-5,TGTGCTAGTGGTTTTCGGACTAGGAACGAGCAGTACTTC,CASGFRTRNEQYF
.,TRBJ1-3,once,TRBV28,TGTGCCAGCAACCGGGCCGCCGGAGGGGGAAACACCATATATTTT,CASNRAAGGGNTIYF
.,TRBJ1-6,.,TRBV5-4,TGTGCCAGCAGCTTGGGAGGGGGGGGTTGGAATTCACCCCTCCACTTT,CASSLGGGGWNSPLHF
.,TRBJ1-5,.,TRBV30,TGTGCCTGGGGGGCAGGGAGGACCCAAGGGATTTACGGCAATCAGCCCCAGCATTTT,CAWGAGRTQGIYGNQPQHF
TRBD2,TRBJ2-2,.,TRBV7-9,TGTGCCAGCAGCCGCAGACGCGGGGGGACGCTCGGGGAGCTGTTTTTT,CASSRRRGGTLGELFF
TRBD2,TRBJ2-7,.,TRBV4-2,TGTGCCAGCAGCCATCCCGGGGGGGCGGCTTACGAGCAGTACTTC,CASSHPGGAAYEQYF
.,TRBJ1-6,.,TRBV27,TGTGCCAGCAGTTTGGGACAAGTAAATTCACCCCTCCACTTT,CASSLGQVNSPLHF
.,TRBJ1-5,.,TRBV28,TGTGCCAGCAGTCCTTTACCCGTGGGAAGCAATCAGCCCCAGCATTTT,CASSPLPVGSNQPQHF
.,TRBJ1-1,.,TRBV6-6,TGTGCCAGCAGTTTTGGACCGGCCGGGGTAGGGGCTTTCTTT,CASSFGPAGVGAFF
.,TRBJ2-1,once,TRBV5-1,TGCGCCAGCAGCTTGGCCATGGGGACGGAGGAGCAGTTCTTC,CASSLAMGTEEQFF
.,TRBJ1-5,once,TRBV28,TGTGCCAGCAGTCCGCCCGGAGCGAATAGCAATCAGCCCCAGCATTTT,CASSPPGANSNQPQHF
TRBD1,TRBJ1-2,once,TRBV15,TGTGCCACCAGCAGAGATCGGACAGGCTATGGCTACACCTTC,CATSRDRTGYGYTF
.,TRBJ1-6,.,TRBV6-5,TGTGCCAGCAGTCGGGACCTGGGTTCACCCCTCCACTTT,CASSRDLGSPLHF
.,TRBJ2-2,.,TRBV5-1,TGCGCCAGCAGCTTGTACAGCGGGGAGCTGTTTTTT,CASSLYSGELFF
.,TRBJ1-1,.,TRBV19,TGTGCCAGTAGTATAGATTGGACGGCGAACACTGAAGCTTTCTTT,CASSIDWTANTEAFF
TRBD2,TRBJ2-7,.,TRBV19,TGTGCCAGTAGTATCCGGGTAGCGGGGGGCCTCGGCGAGCAGTACTTC,CASSIRVAGGLGEQYF
.,TRBJ2-7,.,TRBV2,TGTGCCAGCAGTGAAGCGCTACTTCCCCGGACCCAGAGCTCCTACGAGCAGTACTTC,CASSEALLPRTQSSYEQYF
.,TRBJ2-1,.,TRBV11-2,TGTGCCAGCACCTTAGGGCTAGCGACTAATGAGCAGTTCTTC,CASTLGLATNEQFF
.,TRBJ2-3,.,TRBV5-1,TGCGCCAGCAGCCCGGGGGCAGGGAACACAGATACGCAGTATTTT,CASSPGAGNTDTQYF
.,TRBJ2-7,once,TRBV7-9,TGTGCCAGCAGCTTAGGTGCTCATTCGGGACCGAGAAGATACGAGCAGTACTTC,CASSLGAHSGPRRYEQYF
.,TRBJ2-3,.,TRBV14,TGTGCCAGCAGCGCTGGACAAAACACAGATACGCAGTATTTT,CASSAGQNTDTQYF
.,TRBJ1-5,.,TRBV28,TGTGCCAGCAGTTTAATGGGATCCAATCAGCCCCAGCATTTT,CASSLMGSNQPQHF
TRBD1,TRBJ1-1,.,TRBV5-1,TGCGCCAGCAGCTTTTATAGGGGGCTTGTTCCTGAAGCTTTCTTT,CASSFYRGLVPEAFF
.,TRBJ1-2,.,TRBV2,TGTGCCAGCAGTGGAGAGCCGGGGACGGTCTATGGCTACACCTTC,CASSGEPGTVYGYTF
TRBD2,TRBJ2-5,.,TRBV7-2,TGTGCCAGCAGCTTGCTCGCCAGCGGGAGGTACCAAGAGACCCAGTACTTC,CASSLLASGRYQETQYF
TRBD2,TRBJ2-1,once,TRBV7-2,TGTGCCAGCAGCTTAGCGCTCAGCGGGAGTTACAATGAGCAGTTCTTC,CASSLALSGSYNEQFF
.,TRBJ1-1,.,TRBV5-1,TGCGCCAGCAGCGGGCAGGGTGGACACACTGAAGCTTTCTTT,CASSGQGGHTEAFF
.,TRBJ1-6,.,TRBV19,TGTGCCAGTAGTACAGTTCCCGATTCACCCCTCCACTTT,CASSTVPDSPLHF
TRBD1,TRBJ2-5,.,TRBV19,TGTGCCAGTAGTATCGGGACAGTAAAAGAGACCCAGTACTTC,CASSIGTVKETQYF
TRBD1,TRBJ1-2,.,TRBV11-2,TGTCCCAGCAGCTTCTGGAGTCTGAGACAGGGGCGATGCTATGGCTACACCTTC,CPSSFWSLRQGRCYGYTF
.,TRBJ1-1,.,TRBV19,TGTGCCAGTAGATACCGAACAGAGGAAGCTTTCTTT,CASRYRTEEAFF
.,TRBJ1-3,.,TRBV6-6,TGTGCCAGCTCAAGCCCAGGGCTCTCTGGAAACACCATATATTTT,CASSSPGLSGNTIYF
.,TRBJ1-4,.,TRBV6-6,TGTGCCAGCGGCCGGACAGCCTCTACAGAAAAACTGTTTTTT,CASGRTASTEKLFF
.,TRBJ1-1,.,TRBV28,TGTGCCAGCAGTTTAAGCCAGCTCATGAACACTGAAGCTTTCTTT,CASSLSQLMNTEAFF
TRBD1,TRBJ1-1,few,TRBV7-8,TGTGCCAGCAGCTCGGGACAGGGCAACACTGAAGCTTTCTTT,CASSSGQGNTEAFF
.,TRBJ1-1,few,TRBV5-1,TGCGCCAGCAGCTTGAGGGGAGGGACTGAAGCTTTCTTT,CASSLRGGTEAFF
TRBD1,TRBJ1-6,.,TRBV5-1,TGCGCCAGCAGCTCCGCTCAGGCGGCAGGGGGGAATTCACCCCTCCACTTT,CASSSAQAAGGNSPLHF
.,TRBJ1-1,.,TRBV5-1,TGCGCCAGCAGCTACTCCGGGACACAGAACACTGAAGCTTTCTTT,CASSYSGTQNTEAFF
.,TRBJ2-5,.,TRBV5-6,TGTGCCAGCAGCTTCAGAGCCCTAGGGGGAGAGACCCAGTACTTC,CASSFRALGGETQYF
.,TRBJ1-1,few,TRBV19,TGTGCCTCGGAAGGACAGTTCATGAACACTGAAGCTTTCTTT,CASEGQFMNTEAFF
TRBD1,TRBJ2-1,.,TRBV14,TGTGCCAGCAGCCAAGTTAGGACAGGAGGCGGGGAGCAGTTCTTC,CASSQVRTGGGEQFF
.,TRBJ1-5,.,TRBV6-1,TGTGCCAGCAGTGAATTGGGGGGGTTTAGCAATCAGCCCCAGCATTTT,CASSELGGFSNQPQHF
TRBD1,TRBJ2-7,.,TRBV7-2,TGTGCCAGCAGCTTAGCTGGGACAGCTACCTACGAGCAGTACTTC,CASSLAGTATYEQYF
.,TRBJ1-5,few,TRBV2,TGTGCCAGCAGTGGACCTCAGCCCCAGCATTTT,CASSGPQPQHF
.,TRBJ2-2,.,TRBV18,TGTGCCAGCTCACCACCCCCGGGGGCGAAGGCCGGGGAGCTGTTTTTT,CASSPPPGAKAGELFF
.,TRBJ1-2,.,TRBV7-2,TGTGCCAGCAGCCCTCGACACTTAGCTAACTATGGCTACACCTTC,CASSPRHLANYGYTF
TRBD1,TRBJ2-6,.,TRBV7-9,TGTGCCAGCAGCTTATTTGGGACAGGGGGCTCTGGGGCCAACGTCCTGACCTTC,CASSLFGTGGSGANVLTF
TRBD1,TRBJ1-5,.,TRBV7-2,TGTGCCAGCAGCTCCGGACAGGGCGGGCAGCCCCAGCATTTT,CASSSGQGGQPQHF
TRBD2,TRBJ2-3,.,TRBV6-5,TGTGCCAGCAGTTCACGGGGGGGCACAGATACGCAGTATTTT,CASSSRGGTDTQYF
.,TRBJ1-1,.,TRBV11-2,TGTGCCAGCAGCTTAGACCAACGGGGCACTGAAGCTTTCTTT,CASSLDQRGTEAFF
TRBD1,TRBJ2-7,.,TRBV7-2,TGTGCCAGCAGCTCCCTTGGAAGTTCCGGGACAGGTACCTACGAGCAGTACTTC,CASSSLGSSGTGTYEQYF
TRBD2,TRBJ2-2,.,TRBV27,TGTGCCAGCAGTTATAGCGGGGGGAACACCGGGGAGCTGTTTTTT,CASSYSGGNTGELFF
TRBD2,TRBJ2-1,.,TRBV29-1,TGCAGCGTTGAAGACACTAGGACGGTAGCGGGAGTCTATGAGCAGTTCTTC,CSVEDTRTVAGVYEQFF
.,TRBJ1-1,.,TRBV6-4,TGTGCCAGCAGTGACTCAAGCCGGGGGGAAGCTTTCTTT,CASSDSSRGEAFF